The 19 T cell receptor beta chains below come from one sample, sequenced in a study of molecular identifiers for immune sequencing clone quantification. TCRdb ran MiXCR on the PCR reads and lists one entry per CDR3 protein. The sample has under 600,000 distinct CDR3 sequences; about 25% are singletons. The sequenced sample was naive CD8+ T cells from blood, with Jurkat cell RNA spiked in. Subset defined: FACS-sorted CD8+CD4-CCR7+CD45RA+ naive T cells. The receptors were gathered from a human donor in good health. Some libraries in this study had Jurkat cell RNA spiked in.

This clonotype was counted only a few times. The chain couples TRBV7-9 to TRBJ2-3, with 10 bases lining up with TRBD2. After removal of 5 bases from V and 0 bases from J, the junction contained 11 bases not matched to a gene. CDR3 length: 18 amino acids. Per germline, CDR1 SEHNR and CDR2 FQNEAQ (reference sequence). CDR3 coding DNA: TGTGCCAGCAGCCTGGGACTAGCGTACCTACCTAGCACAGATACGCAGTATTTT. Its protein product is CASSLGLAYLPSTDTQYF.

In its sample, this clonotype was seen many times. V and J are TRBV4-1 and TRBJ2-7, with 9 bases lining up with TRBD2. The CDR3 loop spans 16 amino acids. J gave up 1 base and V 1 base, and 5 bases lay outside the gene matches. Germline loops: CDR1 MGHRA, CDR2 YSYEKL. The CDR3 protein is CASSQVLSGGSYEQYF. The CDR3, as DNA: TGCGCCAGCAGCCAAGTTCTTAGCGGGGGTTCCTACGAGCAGTACTTC.

The rearrangement joins TRBV11-2 to TRBJ2-1; 7 nucleotides match TRBD2. Germline CDR1 and CDR2: SGHAT and FQNNGV. The CDR3 runs 15 residues. V dropped 4 bases and J dropped 0; count of bases not matched to a gene: 3. CDR3 sequence (DNA): TGTGCCAGCAGCTCACTAGCGAACTCCTACAATGAGCAGTTCTTC. This encodes CASSSLANSYNEQFF. Based on the CDR3 plus reference TRBV11-2 and TRBJ2-1, the full variable domain is EAGVAQSPRYKIIEKRQSVAFWCNPISGHATLYWYQQILGQGPKLLIQFQNNGVVDDSQLPKDRFSAERLKGVDSTLKIQPAKLEDSAVYLCASSSLANSYNEQFFGPGTRLTVL.

In regard to this clonotype: This may be a read error: a much more frequent sequence differs by one nucleotide. CDR3 nucleotides: TGTGCCAGCAGCTCCACTAGCGGGAGTGTAACAGATACGCAGTATTTT. It translates to CASSSTSGSVTDTQYF. V usage is TRBV7-3 and J usage is TRBJ2-3, with 11 positions matching TRBD2. V was clipped by 4 bases and J by 3 bases; unmatched bases: 6. The CDR3 is made up of 16 amino acids. Germline V gene sequence: CDR1 SGHTA, CDR2 FQGTGA. The whole variable domain, remainder taken from reference TRBV7-3 and TRBJ2-3, is GAGVSQTPSNKVTEKGKYVELRCDPISGHTALYWYRQSLGQGPEFLIYFQGTGAADDSGLPNDRFFAVRPEGSVSTLKIQRTERGDSAVYLCASSSTSGSVTDTQYFGPGTRLTVL.

This rearrangement joins TRBV5-4 to TRBJ2-7; D may be TRBD2 (6 bases). The germline V and J ends were trimmed by 4 bases and 3 bases, with 17 bases remaining between them. This CDR3 contains 15 residues. Germline loops: CDR1 SGHNT, CDR2 YYREEE (reference sequence). CDR3 coding DNA: TGTGCCAGCAGCGCCGGGACTCTGGGACGCTACGAGCAGTACTTC. Protein: CASSAGTLGRYEQYF.

This clonotype was detected only a few times. The gene calls are TRBV6-2 or TRBV6-3 and TRBJ1-4; no reliable D call. Looked up from germline, CDR1 is MNHEY and CDR2 is SVGEGT. The germline V and J ends were trimmed by 1 base and 13 bases, with 10 bases remaining between them. The CDR3 contains 12 residues. The chain's CDR3 is CASSYWGEGLFF. The CDR3 coding sequence is TGTGCCAGCAGTTACTGGGGAGAAGGACTGTTTTTT.

This clonotype showed up many times. The V gene is TRBV10-3, the J gene TRBJ1-5; D remains unclear. V was pared by 2 bases and J by 7 bases, with 9 bases between. The CDR3 has 13 residues. The germline V gene has CDR1 ENHRY and CDR2 SYGVKD. This CDR3 reads CAISEEGLQPQHF. The CDR3 region has the DNA TGTGCCATCAGTGAGGAGGGTCTCCAGCCCCAGCATTTT.

The CDR3 loop is CASNPRTDVASYNEQFF. In nucleotides, the CDR3 is TGTGCCAGCAATCCCCGGACAGACGTTGCATCCTACAATGAGCAGTTCTTC. The chain carries TRBV12-3 or TRBV12-4 and TRBJ2-1, with TRBD1 as a possible D gene (6 bases). This CDR3 spans 17 amino acids. V lost 7 bases to trimming and J lost 1 base, with 20 bases between them.

This clonotype has a handful of counts. The chain uses TRBV7-9 and TRBJ2-2; perhaps D is TRBD1 or TRBD2 (6 bases each). In germline, CDR1 is SEHNR, CDR2 FQNEAQ (reference sequence). The V end lost 0 bases, the J end lost 1 base, and 9 bases lay between the germline ends. This CDR3 is 16 amino acids long. Here the CDR3 reads CASSLAQGGNTGELFF. For the CDR3, the DNA is TGTGCCAGCAGCTTAGCACAGGGAGGGAACACCGGGGAGCTGTTTTTT. The entire variable domain, with the rest obtained from reference TRBV7-9 and TRBJ2-2, is as follows: DTGVSQNPRHKITKRGQNVTFRCDPISEHNRLYWYRQTLGQGPEFLTYFQNEAQLEKSRLLSDRFSAERPKGSFSTLEIQRTEQGDSAMYLCASSLAQGGNTGELFFGEGSRLTVL.

This clonotype was observed many times. The chain employs TRBV29-1 and TRBJ2-7; 7 bases fit TRBD2. The junction had 8 bases not matched to a gene; V was cut back by 1 base and J by 11 bases. Germline V gene sequence: CDR1 SQVTM, CDR2 ANQGSEA. The CDR3 consists of 12 residues. The CDR3 spells CSVEVLGGTKYF. The CDR3 coding sequence is TGCAGCGTTGAAGTACTCGGCGGGACTAAGTACTTC.

The chain has TRBV27 and TRBJ2-1, with 9 nucleotides matching TRBD1. Per germline, CDR1 MNHEY and CDR2 SMNVEV (reference sequence). Trimming took 6 bases from V and 1 from J; bases not matched to a gene: 13. The CDR3 extends over 18 amino acids. Here the CDR3 DNA reads TGTGCCAGCAGCGGGACCGGGACAGGGTATGGGTCCTACAATGAGCAGTTCTTC. Amino acids: CASSGTGTGYGSYNEQFF.

The J gene is TRBJ2-5, the V gene TRBV28, with 9 bases identical to TRBD1. The length of the CDR3 is 17 residues. Germline trimming cut 8 bases from V and 2 bases from J; bases unmatched to any gene: 15. Germline CDR1 is MDHEN and CDR2 is SYDVKM. CDR3 nucleotides: TGTGCCAGCGGTCTCCCCCGGGACAGGGTTCCACAAGAGACCCAGTACTTC. Translating it yields CASGLPRDRVPQETQYF.

V usage is TRBV5-4 and J usage is TRBJ2-4; D is unclear. This CDR3 is built from 13 residues. V lost 1 base and J 9 bases, leaving 11 bases between the germline ends. CDR1 and CDR2 (germline): SGHNT, YYREEE (reference sequence). CDR3: CASSLNSEAIQYF. In DNA, the CDR3 is TGTGCCAGCAGCTTGAACTCCGAAGCCATTCAGTACTTC.

This chain uses TRBV15 with TRBJ2-3; no definite D call. V was trimmed by 2 bases and J by 0 bases, leaving 12 bases between them. The CDR3 length is 16 residues. From germline, CDR1 is LNHNV and CDR2 YYDKDF (reference sequence). CDR3 nucleotide sequence: TGTGCCACCAGCAGACCCCTAGGAGCTAGCACAGATACGCAGTATTTT. Encoded protein: CATSRPLGASTDTQYF.

As to this clonotype: Since a much larger clone is just one base distant, this may be a read error. J is TRBJ2-2 and V is TRBV9; D is undetermined. The ends were cut back, 0 bases at V and 10 bases at J, with 7 bases in the middle. Germline V lookup: CDR1 SGDLS, CDR2 YYNGEE. The CDR3 is made up of 12 amino acids. CDR3 sequence: CASSVAAEELFF. The CDR3 DNA follows: TGTGCCAGCAGCGTAGCAGCCGAGGAGCTGTTTTTT.

About this clonotype itself: A much larger clone is a single base away; this may be a read error. The chain joins TRBV7-6 to TRBJ2-7; D is perhaps TRBD1 or TRBD2 (6 bases each). This CDR3 contains 17 residues. The germline CDR1 and CDR2 sequences are SGHVS and FNYEAQ. The V and J ends lost 0 bases and 4 bases respectively, with 19 bases between them. The CDR3 DNA reads as TGTGCCAGCAGCTTAGCGATCAGCTGGGGGGCGCGGTACGAGCAGTACTTC. This sequence encodes CASSLAISWGARYEQYF.

About this clonotype: An end of the junction does not agree with germline; a read error may underlie this. This chain joins TRBV7-2 and TRBJ2-3; 8 positions match TRBD2. This CDR3 has 16 residues. Germline V gives CDR1 SGHTA, CDR2 FQGNSA. CDR3 sequence reads: CASGLGGGPNTDTQYF. The CDR3 nucleotides are TGTGCCAGCGGCTTGGGCGGGGGGCCAAACACAGATACGCAGTATTTT.

This clonotype was seen many times. CDR3 DNA: TGCGCCAGCAGCCAAGGTGGTGGAGGGGGGCTGCAGTTCTTC. As protein: CASSQGGGGGLQFF. The chain couples TRBV4-1 to TRBJ2-1; D tentatively fits TRBD1 or TRBD2 (6 bases each). The CDR3 is 14 amino acids. The germline gives CDR1 MGHRA, CDR2 YSYEKL. Trimming shortened V by 1 base and J by 12 bases, and 16 bases separated the two germline ends.

The chain joins TRBV5-4 to TRBJ2-7; D is possibly TRBD2 (6 bases). This CDR3 is 15 amino acids long. V was trimmed by 4 bases and J by 2 bases, leaving 16 bases between them. Germline V lookup: CDR1 SGHNT, CDR2 YYREEE (reference sequence). The CDR3 region has the DNA TGTGCCAGCAGCCCTTGGGGCGGGGTCCCCTACGAGCAGTACTTC. It translates to CASSPWGGVPYEQYF.